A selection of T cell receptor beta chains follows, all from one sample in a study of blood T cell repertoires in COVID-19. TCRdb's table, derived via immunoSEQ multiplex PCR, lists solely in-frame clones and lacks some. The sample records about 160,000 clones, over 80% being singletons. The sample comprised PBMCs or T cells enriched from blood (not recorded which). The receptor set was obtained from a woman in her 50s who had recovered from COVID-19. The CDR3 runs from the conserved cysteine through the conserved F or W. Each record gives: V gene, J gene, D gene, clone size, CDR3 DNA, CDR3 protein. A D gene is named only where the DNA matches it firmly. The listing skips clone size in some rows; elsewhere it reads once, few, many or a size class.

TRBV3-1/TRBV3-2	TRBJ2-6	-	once	TGTGCCAGCAGGGCGAGAGGGCCAGAATCTGGGGCCAACGTCCTGACTTTC	CASRARGPESGANVLTF
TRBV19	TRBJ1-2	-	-	TGTGCCAGTAGTATCGACAGTCTCTATGGCTACACCTTC	CASSIDSLYGYTF
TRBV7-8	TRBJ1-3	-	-	TGTGCCAGCAGCTCTTCCCTCTTTGGAAACACCATATATTTT	CASSSSLFGNTIYF
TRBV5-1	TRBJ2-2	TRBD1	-	TGCGCCAGCAGCCGACAGGGGAACACCGGGGAGCTGTTTTTT	CASSRQGNTGELFF
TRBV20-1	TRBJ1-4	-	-	TGCAGTGCTCGTGAGACAGTCCGGGGGGAAAAACTGTTTTTT	CSARETVRGEKLFF
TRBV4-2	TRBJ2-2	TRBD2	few	TGTGCCAGCAGCCAAGAAAGTAGCGGGGGCCTCACCGGGGAGCTGTTTTTT	CASSQESSGGLTGELFF
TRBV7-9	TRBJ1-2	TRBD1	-	TGTGCCAGCAGCGATACAGGGGGCGGGAAGTATGGCTACACCTTC	CASSDTGGGKYGYTF
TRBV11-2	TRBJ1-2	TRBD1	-	TGTGCCAGCAGCTTAGGGGTTACAGGGGGCGGCGATGGCTACACCTTC	CASSLGVTGGGDGYTF
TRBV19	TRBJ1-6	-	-	TGTGCCAGTAGTGCACTCCGGAGAGATTCACCCCTCCACTTT	CASSALRRDSPLHF
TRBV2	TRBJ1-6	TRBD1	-	TGTGCCAGCAGTGACCATGGACAGGGGTCCGCCGGGGGTACTAATTCACCCCTCCACTTT	CASSDHGQGSAGGTNSPLHF
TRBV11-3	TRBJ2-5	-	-	TGTGCCAGCAGCTGGGAGGCCCAAGAGACCCAGTACTTC	CASSWEAQETQYF
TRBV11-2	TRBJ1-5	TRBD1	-	TGTGCCAGCAGCTTAGGACAGGGTAATCAGCCCCAGCATTTT	CASSLGQGNQPQHF
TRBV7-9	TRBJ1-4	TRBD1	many	TGTGCCAGCAGCTCTCGAGCCGGGACAGGGGCGGAAAAACTGTTTTTT	CASSSRAGTGAEKLFF
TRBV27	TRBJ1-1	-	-	TGTGCCAGCAGTTCTGGGGGCTTCCTTGGATCGAACACTGAAGCTTTCTTT	CASSSGGFLGSNTEAFF